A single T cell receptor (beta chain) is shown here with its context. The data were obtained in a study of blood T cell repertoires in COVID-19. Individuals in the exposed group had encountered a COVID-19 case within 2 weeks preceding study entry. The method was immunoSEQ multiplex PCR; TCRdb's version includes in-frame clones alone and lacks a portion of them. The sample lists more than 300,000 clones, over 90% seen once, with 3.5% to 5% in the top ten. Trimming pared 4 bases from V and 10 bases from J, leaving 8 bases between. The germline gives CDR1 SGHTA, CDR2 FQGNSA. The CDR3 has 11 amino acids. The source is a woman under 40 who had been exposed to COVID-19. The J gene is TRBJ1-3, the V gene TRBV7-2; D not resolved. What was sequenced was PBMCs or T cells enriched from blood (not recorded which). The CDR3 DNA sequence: TGTGCCAGCAGCTATGCTAAGACCATATATTTT. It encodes CASSYAKTIYF.